This is a list of T cell receptor beta chains from one sample in a study of molecular identifiers for immune sequencing clone quantification. A single record per CDR3 protein comes from TCRdb applying MiXCR to the PCR reads. The repertoire consists of tens of thousands of distinct CDR3 sequences, with approximately 24% occurring once and the leading ten covering 0.85% to 1%. Sample: naive CD8+ T cells from blood, with Jurkat cell RNA spiked in. The receptors here all came from a human donor in good health. Some libraries in this study had Jurkat cell RNA spiked in. Both conserved end residues are part of each CDR3. D genes are given only for firm matches.

D gene	J gene	V gene	CDR3 protein
NA	TRBJ1-3	TRBV4-1	CASSQGSGNTIYF
NA	TRBJ2-3	TRBV6-4	CASSAGQTTDTQYF
TRBD1	TRBJ1-2	TRBV7-9	CASRDRDGGYTF
TRBD2	TRBJ2-7	TRBV28	CASRLAGPYEQYF
NA	TRBJ2-1	TRBV7-9	CASSPANGQRDEQFF
NA	TRBJ2-3	TRBV7-6	CASSLAGVRDTQYF
NA	TRBJ1-1	TRBV4-2	CASSPLPGTGTEAFF
NA	TRBJ1-4	TRBV4-3	CASSQDVRGEGEKLFF
TRBD2	TRBJ2-3	TRBV6-2/TRBV6-3	CASSLLAGGTDTQYF
TRBD2	TRBJ2-3	TRBV28	CASKPRRAGDRTDTQYF
TRBD2	TRBJ2-3	TRBV4-3	CASSQGLAGRVADTQYF
NA	TRBJ2-5	TRBV7-9	CASSYSGNQETQYF
NA	TRBJ2-5	TRBV6-1	CASSVPAGNQETQYF
NA	TRBJ1-4	TRBV29-1	CSAQFLEKLFF
TRBD1	TRBJ1-6	TRBV5-5	CASSLDRGYNSPLHF
NA	TRBJ1-2	TRBV4-1	CASSQDPLPGQLNYGYTF
NA	TRBJ2-5	TRBV12-5	CASGLGLARETQYF
TRBD2	TRBJ2-1	TRBV27	CASSLLAGEQFF
NA	TRBJ1-6	TRBV4-1	CASSQDLGGSYNSPLHF
TRBD1	TRBJ2-7	TRBV3-1	CASSYGTAMGEEQYF
TRBD1	TRBJ1-5	TRBV27	CASSSTGYNQPQHF
TRBD2	TRBJ2-3	TRBV28	CASRVPSGRTQYF
NA	TRBJ2-7	TRBV5-4	CASSTGAREQYF
NA	TRBJ2-7	TRBV2	CATGAGSYEQYF
NA	TRBJ2-3	TRBV12-3/TRBV12-4	CASSLSRLGQYF
NA	TRBJ2-7	TRBV5-6	CASSLEGGVTYEQYF
NA	TRBJ2-7	TRBV19	CASSNTYEQYF
NA	TRBJ1-1	TRBV19	CASSPTRGSPVGGTEAFF
NA	TRBJ2-7	TRBV10-3	CAISPLEGTSYEQYF
NA	TRBJ1-2	TRBV19	CASSIRTSGTYGYTF
TRBD1	TRBJ1-1	TRBV20-1	CSARMTGVGTEAFF
TRBD2	TRBJ2-1	TRBV5-8	CASSRGTSGSSYNEQFF
NA	TRBJ2-7	TRBV4-1	CASSTIGPGYEQYF
NA	TRBJ2-7	TRBV29-1	CSVERVSGMVSYEQYF
NA	TRBJ2-7	TRBV29-1	CSVGGLPYEQYF
TRBD2	TRBJ2-1	TRBV11-2	CASSSRTSAYNGQFF
NA	TRBJ2-2	TRBV4-3	CASSQLPSAGELFF
NA	TRBJ1-2	TRBV7-2	CASSLVDTGAGYTF
NA	TRBJ2-4	TRBV7-9	CASSLFPGYENIQYF
TRBD1	TRBJ2-7	TRBV4-1	CASSPGQGLYEQYF
TRBD2	TRBJ2-7	TRBV19	CASSIGTGLAEAYEQYF